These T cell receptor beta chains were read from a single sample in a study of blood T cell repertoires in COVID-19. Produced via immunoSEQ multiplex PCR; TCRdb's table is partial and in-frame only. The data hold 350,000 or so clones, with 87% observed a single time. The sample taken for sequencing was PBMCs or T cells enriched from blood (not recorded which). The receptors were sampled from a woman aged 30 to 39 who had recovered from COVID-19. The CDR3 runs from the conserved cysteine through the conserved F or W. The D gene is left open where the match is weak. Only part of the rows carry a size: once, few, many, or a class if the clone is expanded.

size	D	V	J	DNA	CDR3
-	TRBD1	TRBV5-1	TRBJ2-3	TGCGCCAGCAGCTTGGTAACGGGAGGGACAGGGGGCACAGATACGCAGTATTTT	CASSLVTGGTGGTDTQYF
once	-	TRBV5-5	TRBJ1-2	TGTGCCAGCAGCTTGGCCAGTCGGGACACCGATAACTATGGCTACACCTTC	CASSLASRDTDNYGYTF
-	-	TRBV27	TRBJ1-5	TGTGCCAGCAGTCGACAGGTAGGCAATCAGCCCCAGCATTTT	CASSRQVGNQPQHF
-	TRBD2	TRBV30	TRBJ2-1	TGTGCCTGGAGTGTACGGGCGGGGGGGCGAAATGAGCAGTTCTTC	CAWSVRAGGRNEQFF
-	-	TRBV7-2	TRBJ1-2	TGTGCCAGCAGCTTTGCCCAGACAGCGAGCACCTTC	CASSFAQTASTF
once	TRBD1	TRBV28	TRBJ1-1	TGTGCCAGCAGTTTGGCCAAGGGACAGCCCACTGAAGCTTTCTTT	CASSLAKGQPTEAFF
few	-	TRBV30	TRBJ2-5	TGTGCCTGGAGTCAGGGTCGTCAAGAGACCCAGTACTTC	CAWSQGRQETQYF
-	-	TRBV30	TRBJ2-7	TGTGCTCTGGAAGCGGGCAGCTACGAGCAGTACTTC	CALEAGSYEQYF
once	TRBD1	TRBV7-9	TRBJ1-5	TGTGCCAGCAGCTTAGAGGGACAGGGCAATCAGCCCCAGCATTTT	CASSLEGQGNQPQHF
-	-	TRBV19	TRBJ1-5	TGTGCCAGTAAAAGAGGATTAAATCAGCCCCAGCATTTT	CASKRGLNQPQHF
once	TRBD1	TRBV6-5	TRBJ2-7	TGTGCCAGCAGTTTCTTAGGGACAGGGTCCTCCTACGAGCAGTACTTC	CASSFLGTGSSYEQYF
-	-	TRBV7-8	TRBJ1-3	TGTGCCAGCAGGCAGGGGTCCACTGGAAACACCATATATTTT	CASRQGSTGNTIYF
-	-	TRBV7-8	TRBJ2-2	TGTGCCAGCAGCTCACGGGCGGGGCAACCCACCGGGGAGCTGTTTTTT	CASSSRAGQPTGELFF
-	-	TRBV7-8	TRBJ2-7	TGTGCCAGCAGCTTACTGACTCCTTCGGGCGAGCAGTACTTC	CASSLLTPSGEQYF
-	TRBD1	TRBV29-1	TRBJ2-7	TGCAGCGTTTCGTACAGGGGGCGGCAAGAGCAGTACTTC	CSVSYRGRQEQYF
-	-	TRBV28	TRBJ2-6	TGTGCCAGCAGTCCTAACAGGGCCTCTGGGGCCAACGTCCTGACTTTC	CASSPNRASGANVLTF
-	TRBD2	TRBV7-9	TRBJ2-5	TGTGCCAGTCTTCCGGGACTAGCGGGGGGTTTTGAGACCCAGTACTTC	CASLPGLAGGFETQYF
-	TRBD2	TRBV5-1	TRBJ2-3	TGCGCCAGCAGCTTGGCCTCCGGGACTAGCGGTACAGATACGCAGTATTTT	CASSLASGTSGTDTQYF
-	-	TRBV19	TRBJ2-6	TGTGCCAGTAGTACGTTGGCTCAGGTTTCTGGGGCCAACGTCCTGACTTTC	CASSTLAQVSGANVLTF
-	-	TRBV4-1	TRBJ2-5	TGCGCCAGCAGCCTCACTCTTGGGAGTGAGACCCAGTACTTC	CASSLTLGSETQYF
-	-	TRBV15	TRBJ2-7	TGTGCCACCAGCAGAGGCGGGTCCTACGAGCAGTACTTC	CATSRGGSYEQYF
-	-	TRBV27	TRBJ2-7	TGTGCCAGCAGTCCCACCCGGGGTCACGAGCAGTACTTC	CASSPTRGHEQYF